Presented here are 20 T cell receptor beta chains from one specimen sequenced in a study of shared clonotypes between healthy human individuals. The table came from immunoSEQ multiplex PCR; TCRdb's copy has only in-frame clones and leaves some out. The repertoire consists of about 2.2 million clones, with over 85% occurring once and the leading ten covering less than 2%. Naive CD8 isolation took CD45RO-negative cells positively selected for CCR7 and excluded terminally differentiated effector memory CD45RA+ cells. Sequencing input: naive CD8+ T cells from PBMCs. The receptors stem from a man between 18 and 35 years old in good health. Some clones in this sample may be carry-over from other donors' samples.

This chain joins TRBV5-6 and TRBJ1-2; D is undetermined. CDR3 size: 12 residues. Germline CDR1 is SGHDT and CDR2 is YYEEEE. Trimming took 3 bases from V and 7 from J, leaving 10 bases between them. This CDR3 is CASSSSIPGYTF. DNA of the CDR3: TGTGCCAGCAGCTCATCGATTCCTGGCTACACCTTC. Complete variable domain (other parts from reference TRBV5-6 and TRBJ1-2): DAGVTQSPTHLIKTRGQQVTLRCSPKSGHDTVSWYQQALGQGPQFIFQYYEEEERQRGNFPDRFSGHQFPNYSSELNVNALLLGDSALYLCASSSSIPGYTFGSGTRLTVV.

The chain employs TRBV7-8 and TRBJ1-3; D is unresolved. Per the germline V gene, CDR1 is SGHVS and CDR2 is FQNEAQ. V lost 5 bases and J 3 bases, leaving 8 bases between the germline ends. CDR3 length: 13 residues. The CDR3 loop is CASSPGRGNTIYF. The CDR3 bases are TGTGCCAGCAGCCCCGGACGTGGAAACACCATATATTTT.

As concerns this clone: At the DNA level, this CDR3 is encoded by other sequences in the same sample as well. V is TRBV19 and J is TRBJ1-5; D not certain. The germline CDR1 and CDR2 sequences are LNHDA and SQIVND (reference sequence). Trimming took 1 base from V and 2 from J, leaving 3 bases between them. The CDR3 totals 13 residues. The CDR3 loop reads CASSIVRNQPQHF. The CDR3 DNA reads as TGTGCCAGTAGTATAGTTCGCAATCAGCCCCAGCATTTT.

This clone was picked up a small number of times. This chain connects TRBV27 to TRBJ1-2; tentative D call: TRBD1 (6 bases). CDR1 MNHEY and CDR2 SMNVEV come from the germline V gene (reference sequence). CDR3 length: 13 amino acids. Trimming took 3 bases from V and 8 from J, leaving 13 bases between them. CDR3 protein: CASSLGGGWGYTF. As DNA, the CDR3 is TGTGCCAGCAGTTTGGGGGGCGGCTGGGGCTACACCTTC.

The V and J genes are TRBV10-3 and TRBJ1-5, with D tentatively TRBD1 (5 bases). Deletions cut 3 bases from V and 0 bases from J, with 24 bases between. Germline loops: CDR1 ENHRY, CDR2 SYGVKD. The CDR3 has 20 amino acids. This CDR3 reads CAISEYERGDGKSSNQPQHF. In nucleotides, the CDR3 is TGTGCCATCAGTGAATACGAGCGAGGGGACGGGAAGTCTAGCAATCAGCCCCAGCATTTT.

The chain has TRBV13 and TRBJ1-3; a weak D match, TRBD1 (5 bases). The CDR3 length is 17 residues. Trimming left V 4 bases short and J 1 base short, with 17 bases between. Germline CDR1 is PRHDT and CDR2 is FYEKMQ (reference sequence). The CDR3 is CASSSNWDGGSGNTIYF. The DNA for the CDR3 is TGTGCCAGCAGCTCTAACTGGGACGGTGGATCTGGAAACACCATATATTTT.

The chain combines TRBV6-5 with TRBJ2-1; either TRBD1 or TRBD2 may supply D (5 bases each). V was clipped by 0 bases and J by 8 bases, with 14 bases between them. The CDR3 is 15 amino acids. Looked up from germline, CDR1 is MNHEY and CDR2 is SVGAGI. CDR3 amino acids: CASSYSRGWVHEQFF. The CDR3 nucleotides read TGTGCCAGCAGTTACTCGAGGGGTTGGGTCCATGAGCAGTTCTTC.

The chain is built from TRBV7-9 and TRBJ2-7, with a possible D match to TRBD1 (6 bases). The CDR3 consists of 14 residues. Trimming took off 6 bases at V and 2 bases at J, with 14 bases between the two ends. Germline CDR1 SEHNR, CDR2 FQNEAQ (reference sequence). CDR3 bases: TGTGCCAGCAGGACCGGGACATCTACCTACGAGCAGTACTTC. Amino acid sequence: CASRTGTSTYEQYF.

Regarding this clone: The sample carries other DNA sequences with the same CDR3. This chain joins TRBV7-9 and TRBJ2-5, with D unresolved. V was trimmed by 2 bases and J by 5 bases, leaving 6 bases between them. Germline lookup yields CDR1 SEHNR and CDR2 FQNEAQ (reference sequence). This CDR3 is 12 amino acids long. CDR3 bases: TGTGCCAGCAGCTTAACCAGGGAGACCCAGTACTTC. This translates into CASSLTRETQYF.

The CDR3 loop is CAISDPPAGGSYEQYF. DNA for the CDR3: TGTGCCATCAGTGATCCCCCGGCAGGTGGCTCCTACGAGCAGTACTTC. The chain is built from TRBV10-3 and TRBJ2-7; D unresolved. Germline CDR1 and CDR2: ENHRY and SYGVKD. The CDR3 is 16 amino acids. Trimming stripped 3 bases from V and 0 bases from J, with 15 bases between.

V gene TRBV6-5 combines with J gene TRBJ1-2, with TRBD1 matching 7 bases. Germline V gene lookup returns CDR1 MNHEY and CDR2 SVGAGI. The CDR3 spans 15 residues. With 5 bases clipped from V and 0 bases from J, the junction kept 6 bases outside the gene matches. The CDR3 coding sequence is TGTGCCAGCAGTGTACTTGGGACAGCTAACTATGGCTACACCTTC. Its translation is CASSVLGTANYGYTF.

This chain uses TRBV4-1 with TRBJ2-1, with TRBD1 matching 7 bases. V lost 0 bases to trimming and J lost 3 bases; unmatched junction nucleotides: 8. This CDR3 is 17 amino acids long. Germline assignment: CDR1 MGHRA and CDR2 YSYEKL. This CDR3 reads CASSQDQGVSLYNEQFF. The CDR3 region has the DNA TGCGCCAGCAGCCAAGATCAGGGGGTTTCCCTCTACAATGAGCAGTTCTTC.

This clone was counted once. The same CDR3 also results from other DNA sequences found in this sample. This chain joins TRBV2 and TRBJ2-1, with D perhaps matching TRBD1 (5 bases). Trimming shortened V by 1 base and J by 0 bases, and 7 bases separated the two germline ends. The CDR3 runs to 15 residues. CDR1 and CDR2 (germline): SNHLY, FYNNEI. The CDR3 is CASSEGGYSYNEQFF. The CDR3 DNA reads as TGTGCCAGCAGTGAAGGGGGCTACTCCTACAATGAGCAGTTCTTC.

The chain employs TRBV9 and TRBJ1-2, with 7 bases identical to TRBD1. The ends lost 6 bases at V and 3 bases at J; junction bases unmatched: 8. This CDR3 contains 14 residues. Germline V gives CDR1 SGDLS, CDR2 YYNGEE. The CDR3 nucleotides read TGTGCCAGCACCCCCGCAGGGACAGACTATGGCTACACCTTC. Its protein is CASTPAGTDYGYTF.

This chain connects TRBV9 to TRBJ1-1; D is undetermined. This CDR3 comprises 14 residues. The V gene's germline CDR1 is SGDLS and CDR2 YYNGEE. The V end lost 0 bases, the J end lost 0 bases, and 6 bases lay between the germline ends. The CDR3 nucleotides read TGTGCCAGCAGCGTAGAGGCCATGAACACTGAAGCTTTCTTT. Translated: CASSVEAMNTEAFF.

CDR3 amino acids: CATTYRDTDSGANVLTF. The DNA of the CDR3 is TGTGCCACCACATACCGGGACACGGACTCTGGGGCCAACGTCCTGACTTTC. This chain uses TRBV25-1 with TRBJ2-6, with a weak D call TRBD1 (6 bases). The length of the CDR3 is 17 residues. CDR1 and CDR2 from the germline V gene are MGHDK and SYGVNS. The V end was cut by 10 bases, the J end by 0 bases, with 19 bases between.

The rearrangement links TRBV30 to TRBJ2-1; no firm D call. Looked up from germline, CDR1 is GTSNPN and CDR2 is SVGIG (reference sequence). CDR3 length: 14 amino acids. Deletions cut 5 bases from V and 1 base from J, with 12 bases between. The CDR3 protein is CAWSAFQSYNEQFF. CDR3 sequence (DNA): TGTGCCTGGTCGGCCTTCCAATCCTACAATGAGCAGTTCTTC. The entire variable domain, with the rest obtained from reference TRBV30 and TRBJ2-1, is as follows: SQTIHQWPATLVQPVGSPLSLECTVEGTSNPNLYWYRQAAGRGLQLLFYSVGIGQISSEVPQNLSASRPQDRQFILSSKKLLLSDSGFYLCAWSAFQSYNEQFFGPGTRLTVL.

The V and J genes are TRBV9 and TRBJ1-3; D might be TRBD1 (5 bases). Germline V lookup: CDR1 SGDLS, CDR2 YYNGEE. CDR3 length: 14 amino acids. V lost 4 bases and J 4 bases, leaving 12 bases between the germline ends. CDR3 protein: CASSLTVPGNTIYF. In DNA form, the CDR3 reads TGTGCCAGCAGCCTGACAGTACCGGGAAACACCATATATTTT.

V and J are TRBV6-1 and TRBJ1-4; D might be TRBD1 (5 bases). Germline-derived CDR1 and CDR2 are MNHNS and SASEGT. Trimming left V 4 bases short and J 4 bases short, with 7 bases between. This CDR3 region has 13 residues. The CDR3 DNA follows: TGTGCCAGCAGTGGGGGGTTTAATGAAAAACTGTTTTTT. Translating it yields CASSGGFNEKLFF.

J is TRBJ1-4 and V is TRBV4-1; 8 bases agree with TRBD1. Germline CDR1 and CDR2: MGHRA and YSYEKL. CDR3 length equals 18 residues. V trimming: 1 base; J trimming: 3 bases; junction bases outside the gene matches: 10. This CDR3 is CASSQVGQGEAANEKLFF. DNA of the CDR3: TGCGCCAGCAGCCAAGTAGGACAGGGTGAGGCGGCTAATGAAAAACTGTTTTTT.